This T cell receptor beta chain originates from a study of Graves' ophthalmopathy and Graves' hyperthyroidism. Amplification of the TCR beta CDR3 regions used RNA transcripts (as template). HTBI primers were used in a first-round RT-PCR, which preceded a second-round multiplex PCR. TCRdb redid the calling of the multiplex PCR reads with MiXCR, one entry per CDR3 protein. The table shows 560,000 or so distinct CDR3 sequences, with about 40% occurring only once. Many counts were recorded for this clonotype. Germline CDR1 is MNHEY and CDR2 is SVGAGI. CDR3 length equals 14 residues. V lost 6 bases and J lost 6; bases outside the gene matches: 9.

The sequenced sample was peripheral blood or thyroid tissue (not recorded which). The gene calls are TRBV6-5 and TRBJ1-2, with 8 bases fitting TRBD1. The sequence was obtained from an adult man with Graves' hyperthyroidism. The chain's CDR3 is CASSHTTGAHGYTF. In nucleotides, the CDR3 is TGTGCCAGCAGCCACACGACAGGGGCCCATGGCTACACCTTC.